This is a list of T cell receptor beta chains from one sample in a study of T-cell memory formation after mild COVID-19. TCRdb called the 5' RACE reads again in MiXCR, with one record for every CDR3 protein. The table shows approximately 350,000 distinct CDR3 sequences, with 25% to 30% occurring only once. Sequenced sample: PBMCs or a T cell subset sorted from them (not recorded which). These receptors came from an adult woman who had mild COVID-19 (a few samples of this study predate the infection). Cell type and time point are not known. Both conserved end residues are part of each CDR3. Each record gives: D gene, J gene, CDR3 length, clone size, V gene, CDR3 DNA, CDR3 protein. D genes are given only for firm matches. The listing skips clone size in some rows; elsewhere it reads once, few, many or a size class.

NA TRBJ2-2 13 few TRBV7-2 TGTGCCAGCAGCTCTATACGGGCCGGGGAGCTGTTTTTT CASSSIRAGELFF
TRBD1 TRBJ1-1 13 NA TRBV7-3 TGTGCCAGCCGGGACAGCAAGAACACTGAAGCTTTCTTT CASRDSKNTEAFF
NA TRBJ1-2 12 NA TRBV7-2 TGTGCCAGCAGCTCACAGTCCTATGGCTACACCTTC CASSSQSYGYTF
NA TRBJ1-2 13 NA TRBV27 TGTGCCAGCAGTCTCCGTAGGGGGGATGGCTACACCTTC CASSLRRGDGYTF
TRBD1 TRBJ2-7 15 few TRBV9 TGTGCCAGCAGCGCCCACTGGGACAGCTCCTACGAGCAGTACTTC CASSAHWDSSYEQYF
TRBD2 TRBJ2-1 16 few TRBV30 TGTGCCTGGAGTGGTGGACTAGCGGGAAGGTACAATGAGCAGTTCTTC CAWSGGLAGRYNEQFF
NA TRBJ1-3 16 NA TRBV18 TGTGCCAGCTCACTCAACGGGGGGCAACCTGGAAACACCATATATTTT CASSLNGGQPGNTIYF
NA TRBJ2-1 14 NA TRBV20-1 TGCAGTGCGGTTGGTGGAGGGTCCTACAATGAGCAGTTCTTC CSAVGGGSYNEQFF
TRBD1 TRBJ2-4 14 few TRBV6-5 TGTGCCAGCAGTTACTCTCCCACAGGGGACATTCAGTACTTC CASSYSPTGDIQYF
TRBD2 TRBJ2-2 15 NA TRBV12-3/TRBV12-4 TGTGCCAGCACTCTGGGGGACTACAACACCGGGGAGCTGTTTTTT CASTLGDYNTGELFF
NA TRBJ1-1 15 few TRBV6-2/TRBV6-3 TGTGCCAGCAGTTACGATGGGACCTCGAAGTACGAAGCTTTCTTT CASSYDGTSKYEAFF
NA TRBJ1-1 13 few TRBV7-2 TGTGCCAGCAGCTTAATGGCAGTCGGCAAAGCTTTCTTT CASSLMAVGKAFF
TRBD1 TRBJ1-2 14 NA TRBV12-3/TRBV12-4 TGTGCCAGCAGTCCAGGACAGGGCGCCTATGGCTACACCTTC CASSPGQGAYGYTF
NA TRBJ2-5 12 NA TRBV5-6 TGTGCCAGCAGCTGGGGACCCGAGACCCAGTACTTC CASSWGPETQYF
NA TRBJ2-3 13 many TRBV5-1 TGCGCCAGCAGCCCTGAGCCTGGGGATACGCAGTATTTT CASSPEPGDTQYF
TRBD1 TRBJ1-1 13 NA TRBV29-1 TGCAGCGTTGGGGGGACAGTTAACACTGAAGCTTTCTTT CSVGGTVNTEAFF
NA TRBJ1-2 17 few TRBV7-9 TGTGCCAGCAGCACATATCAGGTGGAGTTGGGGGACTATGGCTACACCTTC CASSTYQVELGDYGYTF
NA TRBJ2-7 13 NA TRBV4-2 TGTGCCAGCAGCCAAGGGGGGAATAACGAGCAGTACTTC CASSQGGNNEQYF
TRBD2 TRBJ2-7 12 NA TRBV10-3 TGTGCCACCCTAGCGGGACCCCACGAGCAGTACTTC CATLAGPHEQYF
TRBD1 TRBJ2-1 15 NA TRBV9 TGTGCCAGCAGCGTAGGGGGACAGGGAAACAATGAGCAGTTCTTC CASSVGGQGNNEQFF
NA TRBJ2-7 14 NA TRBV28 TGTGCCAGCAGCCCGGACAGATCGCCCTACGAGCAGTACTTC CASSPDRSPYEQYF
NA TRBJ2-1 14 NA TRBV24-1 TGTGCCACCGAAGAAATCGGTCGGCCAGATGAGCAGTTCTTC CATEEIGRPDEQFF
NA TRBJ1-2 11 NA TRBV6-5 TGTGCCAGCGGGGAGTGGTATGGCTACACCTTC CASGEWYGYTF
NA TRBJ1-2 13 few TRBV18 TGTGCCAGCTCACCACCTTCGAACTATGGCTACACCTTC CASSPPSNYGYTF
TRBD2 TRBJ2-2 15 few TRBV6-1 TGTGCCACCGACCAGACTAGCGGGAATCCCGGGGAGCTGTTTTTT CATDQTSGNPGELFF
NA TRBJ2-2 14 few TRBV7-2 TGTGCCAGCAGCCAATCCCTGGGAACCGGGGAGCTGTTTTTT CASSQSLGTGELFF
TRBD2 TRBJ2-7 15 NA TRBV2 TGTGCCAGCAGTGAACGGACTAGCGGGAGGCGAGAGCAGTACTTC CASSERTSGRREQYF
TRBD1 TRBJ1-2 13 NA TRBV5-1 TGCGCCAGCAAGACGACAGGGAGCTATGGCTACACCTTC CASKTTGSYGYTF
TRBD1 TRBJ1-2 15 few TRBV6-5 TGTGCCAGCAGTAAATGGGACAGGGGGACGGGTGGCTACACCTTC CASSKWDRGTGGYTF
NA TRBJ1-1 14 few TRBV6-1 TGTGCCAGCAGTGATGGCAGCATGAACACTGAAGCTTTCTTT CASSDGSMNTEAFF
TRBD1 TRBJ1-2 17 NA TRBV27 TGTGCCAGCAGCCATGGGGGTGTCGGACAGGGGGCCGATGGCTACACCTTC CASSHGGVGQGADGYTF
NA TRBJ2-4 15 NA TRBV6-5 TGTGCCAGCAGTTCCTTGGAGCTAGCCAAAAACATTCAGTACTTC CASSSLELAKNIQYF
NA TRBJ2-3 15 many TRBV12-3/TRBV12-4 TGTGCCAGCAGTTTGGAAGCCCTTAGCACAGATACGCAGTATTTT CASSLEALSTDTQYF
NA TRBJ2-4 16 NA TRBV12-3/TRBV12-4 TGTGCCAGCAGTCATTGGGCCGTAGCGGCCAAAAACATTCAGTACTTC CASSHWAVAAKNIQYF
NA TRBJ2-1 14 NA TRBV12-3/TRBV12-4 TGTGCCAGCAGTCCGCCCGGGACGATGGGTGAGCAGTTCTTC CASSPPGTMGEQFF
NA TRBJ2-5 14 NA TRBV12-3/TRBV12-4 TGTGCCAGCAGTCCCGACAGAAATCAAGAGACCCAGTACTTC CASSPDRNQETQYF
NA TRBJ2-7 13 NA TRBV20-1 TGCAGTGCCAGGACACGAGACTCCTACGAGCAGTACTTC CSARTRDSYEQYF
NA TRBJ1-2 11 NA TRBV5-5 TGTGCCAGCAGCTTGGGGACTGGCTACACCTTC CASSLGTGYTF
NA TRBJ1-2 14 few TRBV12-3/TRBV12-4 TGTGCCAGCAGAATAACGACAGAATTCTATGGCTACACCTTC CASRITTEFYGYTF
TRBD1 TRBJ1-1 14 NA TRBV20-1 TGCAGTGCTAGTACAGGGGGCTCGAACACTGAAGCTTTCTTT CSASTGGSNTEAFF
NA TRBJ1-6 17 many TRBV3-1 TGTGCCAGCAGCCAAGCGGCCAGCAGGGGATCGAATTCACCCCTCCACTTT CASSQAASRGSNSPLHF
NA TRBJ1-2 15 NA TRBV4-1 TGCGCCAGCAGCCTCGTGGAGGGGGATCTTTATGGCTACACCTTC CASSLVEGDLYGYTF
NA TRBJ2-2 17 NA TRBV3-1 TGTGCCAGCAGCCAAGATCGTCGGGACGGGAACACCGGGGAGCTGTTTTTT CASSQDRRDGNTGELFF
NA TRBJ2-7 13 few TRBV21-1 TGTGCCAGCAGCTTCCGAGCCTCCTACGAGCAGTACTTC CASSFRASYEQYF
NA TRBJ2-1 17 NA TRBV11-2 TGTGCCAGCAGCTTAGGTAGCGGCCTGAGCTCCTACAATGAGCAGTTCTTC CASSLGSGLSSYNEQFF
NA TRBJ2-1 15 NA TRBV6-5 TGTGCCAGCAGTACCCCGGGACGGACCAACAATGAGCAGTTCTTC CASSTPGRTNNEQFF
TRBD2 TRBJ2-1 18 NA TRBV4-3 TGCGCCAGCAGCCAAGAGAGATTAGCGGGAGGGCTGTTAAATGAGCAGTTCTTC CASSQERLAGGLLNEQFF
NA TRBJ1-1 14 few TRBV5-1 TGCGCCAGCAGCTTGGTTCAGGGGACCACTGAAGCTTTCTTT CASSLVQGTTEAFF
NA TRBJ2-2 14 few TRBV28 TGTGCCAGCAGTTTATCCCATAACACCGGGGAGCTGTTTTTT CASSLSHNTGELFF